The subject of this entry is one T cell receptor (beta chain). Its target is not known. V shed 2 bases, J shed 7 bases, and the junction held 10 bases outside the gene matches. The germline V gene encodes CDR1 SGHDT and CDR2 YYEEEE. This CDR3 region has 16 residues. PCR used 60 Vbeta primers and 13 Jbeta primers. Here immunoSEQ multiplex PCR was the method, and the copy in TCRdb shows in-frame clones only, minus some. This table holds some 120,000 clones, around 82% found once. These data come from a study of cytomegalovirus exposure and HLA in healthy donors. Study-wide results and limits: A prior analysis recorded that most TCR beta V segments were productive about 90% or about 30% of the time.

Source material: PBMCs. The source is a male donor in good health and CMV-seropositive. The V call is TRBV5-6, the J call TRBJ1-4, with 8 nucleotides matching TRBD1. CDR3 coding DNA: TGTGCCAGCAGCTTCAAAGCCTCGACAGGGGCTGAAAAACTGTTTTTT. It yields the protein CASSFKASTGAEKLFF. Complete variable domain (other parts from reference TRBV5-6 and TRBJ1-4): DAGVTQSPTHLIKTRGQQVTLRCSPKSGHDTVSWYQQALGQGPQFIFQYYEEEERQRGNFPDRFSGHQFPNYSSELNVNALLLGDSALYLCASSFKASTGAEKLFFGSGTQLSVL.